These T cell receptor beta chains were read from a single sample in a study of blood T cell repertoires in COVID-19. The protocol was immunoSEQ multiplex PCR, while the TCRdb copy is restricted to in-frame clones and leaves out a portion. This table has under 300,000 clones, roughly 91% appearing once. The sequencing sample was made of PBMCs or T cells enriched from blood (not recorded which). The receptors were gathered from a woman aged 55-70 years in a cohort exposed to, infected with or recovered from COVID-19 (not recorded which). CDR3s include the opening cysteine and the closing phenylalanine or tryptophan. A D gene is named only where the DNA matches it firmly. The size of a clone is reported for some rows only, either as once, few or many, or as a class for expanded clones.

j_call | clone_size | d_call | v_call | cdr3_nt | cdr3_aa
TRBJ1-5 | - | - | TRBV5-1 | TGCGCCAGCAGCGCGGACAGCCCGGTCAATCAGCCCCAGCATTTT | CASSADSPVNQPQHF
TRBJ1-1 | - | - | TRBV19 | TGTGCCAGTAGTAACGAAGGGACATGGGCTGAAGCTTTCTTT | CASSNEGTWAEAFF
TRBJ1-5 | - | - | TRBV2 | TGTGCCAGCAGTGAAGCGGTGGGAGGGGAGCAGCCCCAGCATTTT | CASSEAVGGEQPQHF
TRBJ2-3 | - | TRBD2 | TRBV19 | TGTGCCAGTAGTCCCCGGACTAGCGGTTACACAGATACGCAGTATTTT | CASSPRTSGYTDTQYF
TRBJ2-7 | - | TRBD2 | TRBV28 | TGTGCCAGCAGTTCAGGACTAGCGGGGGCTCTGTACGAGCAGTACTTC | CASSSGLAGALYEQYF
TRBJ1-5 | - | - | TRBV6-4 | TGTGCCAGCAGTGACTCGAGATCGTCAGGGGACAAGGTAGGCAATCAGCCCCAGCATTTT | CASSDSRSSGDKVGNQPQHF
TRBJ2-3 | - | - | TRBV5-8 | TGTGCCAGCGGCCCAGCGGACACAGATACGCAGTATTTT | CASGPADTDTQYF
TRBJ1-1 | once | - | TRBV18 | TGTGCAGCGAGGGGGGGTTTGAACACTGAAGCTTTCTTT | CAARGGLNTEAFF
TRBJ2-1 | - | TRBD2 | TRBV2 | TGTGCCAGCAGTCTACTAGCGGGAGGTGGCAATGAGCAGTTCTTC | CASSLLAGGGNEQFF
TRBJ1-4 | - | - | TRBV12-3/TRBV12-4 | TGTGCCAGCAGTTTAGGAGGGAATGAAAAACTGTTTTTT | CASSLGGNEKLFF
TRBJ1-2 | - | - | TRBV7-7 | TGTGCTAGCAGCTTAGAAGGCCGGGGAGGCTATGGCTACACCTTC | CASSLEGRGGYGYTF
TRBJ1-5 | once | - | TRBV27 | TGTGCCAGCAGTACCCCCGGGCAGGGTAATCAGCCCCAGCATTTT | CASSTPGQGNQPQHF
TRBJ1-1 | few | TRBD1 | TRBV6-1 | TGTGCCAGCAGTTCACAGGGGGCTGGCACTGAAGCTTTCTTT | CASSSQGAGTEAFF
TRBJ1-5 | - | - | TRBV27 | TGTGCCAGCAGTTCCTTACAGTACCGCAATCAGCCCCAGCATTTT | CASSSLQYRNQPQHF
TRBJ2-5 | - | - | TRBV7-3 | TGTGCCAGCAGCCGCTCGGTGGGGGCTCGGGAGACCCAGTACTTC | CASSRSVGARETQYF
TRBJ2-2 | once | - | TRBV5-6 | TGTGCCAGCAGCTTGTGGTCCGGGATCAACACCGGGGAGCTGTTTTTT | CASSLWSGINTGELFF
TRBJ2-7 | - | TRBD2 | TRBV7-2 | TGTGCCAGCAGGGCCACTAGCGGGTTAAGCTCCTACGAGCAGTACTTC | CASRATSGLSSYEQYF
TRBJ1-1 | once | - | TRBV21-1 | TGTGCCAGCAGCAAGGGGGGGGGCACTGAAGCTTTCTTT | CASSKGGGTEAFF
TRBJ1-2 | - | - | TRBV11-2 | TGTGCCAGCAGCAAAAAATTAGGGGATTCTAACTATGGCTACACCTTC | CASSKKLGDSNYGYTF
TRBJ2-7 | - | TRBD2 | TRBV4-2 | TGTGCCAGCAGCCACTTAACTAGCGGGGGGTCCTACGAGCAGTACTTC | CASSHLTSGGSYEQYF
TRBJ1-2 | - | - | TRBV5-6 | TGTGCCAGCAGCTTGGACAGCTATGGCTACACCTTC | CASSLDSYGYTF
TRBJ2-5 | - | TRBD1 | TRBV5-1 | TGCGCCAGCAGCTTCCAAACAGGGGTCCAAGAGACCCAGTACTTC | CASSFQTGVQETQYF
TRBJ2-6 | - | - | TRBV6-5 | TGTGCCAGCATCCCCAGTTACTCTGGGGCCAACGTCCTGACTTTC | CASIPSYSGANVLTF
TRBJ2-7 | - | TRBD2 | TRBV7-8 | TGTGCCAGCAGCTCACATAAAGGGACTAGCGGGAGGGCCTACGAGCAGTACTTC | CASSSHKGTSGRAYEQYF
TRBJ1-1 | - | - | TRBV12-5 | TGTGCTAGTGGTGCCACAGCGAACACTGAAGCTTTCTTT | CASGATANTEAFF
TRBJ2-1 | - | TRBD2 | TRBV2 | TGTGCCAGCCAACTAGCGGGAGTTGAGCAGTTCTTC | CASQLAGVEQFF
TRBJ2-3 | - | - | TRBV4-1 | TGCGCCAGCAGCCAAATATTTGGCGTTAGGGAGTATCGCACAGATACGCAGTATTTT | CASSQIFGVREYRTDTQYF
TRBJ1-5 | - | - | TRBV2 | TGTGCCAGCAGTGAGACGGGTTCAAGCAATCAGCCCCAGCATTTT | CASSETGSSNQPQHF
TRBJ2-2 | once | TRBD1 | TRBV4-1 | TGCGCCAGCAGCGCCGGGACAGTCAAAACCGGGGAGCTGTTTTTT | CASSAGTVKTGELFF
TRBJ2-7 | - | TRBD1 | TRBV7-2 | TGTGCCAGCTTCCGCGGTGGGACAGGGGAATTCGAGCAGTACTTC | CASFRGGTGEFEQYF
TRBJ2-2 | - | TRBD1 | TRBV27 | TGTGCCAGCAGTTCCGACTGGACAGGGGACACCGGGGAGCTGTTTTTT | CASSSDWTGDTGELFF
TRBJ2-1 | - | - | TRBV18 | TGTGCCAGCTCACCAGGCAGGGTTGACAATGAGCAGTTCTTC | CASSPGRVDNEQFF
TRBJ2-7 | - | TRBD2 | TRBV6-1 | TGTGCCAGCACCCGGGGGGGACCACAAACAGAGCAGTACTTC | CASTRGGPQTEQYF
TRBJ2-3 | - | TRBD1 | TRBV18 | TGTGCCAGCACACAGGGGGTGTTGTCAGATACGCAGTATTTT | CASTQGVLSDTQYF
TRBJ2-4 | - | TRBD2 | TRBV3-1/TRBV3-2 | TGTGCCAGCAGCCAGGGACCAGGGACTAGCGGTTTTATGAGAAACATTCAGTACTTC | CASSQGPGTSGFMRNIQYF
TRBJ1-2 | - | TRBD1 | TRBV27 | TGTGCCAGCAGTCCCCTCGGACAGGGAACCAACTATGGCTACACCTTC | CASSPLGQGTNYGYTF
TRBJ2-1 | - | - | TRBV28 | TGTGCCAGCAGTTTATTTTTTGGCGGGACCTACAATGAGCAGTTCTTC | CASSLFFGGTYNEQFF
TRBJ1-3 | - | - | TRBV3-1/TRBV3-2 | TGTGCCAGCAGCTGGGACACAAGACGATCTGGAAACACCATATATTTT | CASSWDTRRSGNTIYF
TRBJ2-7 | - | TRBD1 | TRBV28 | TGTGCCAGCAGTCGTCCGGGACAGGGTTCCTACGAGCAGTACTTC | CASSRPGQGSYEQYF
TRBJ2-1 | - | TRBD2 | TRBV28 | TGTGCCAGCAGTCCTCCGGTATCGAGCGGGAGATCTGGTGAGCAGTTCTTC | CASSPPVSSGRSGEQFF
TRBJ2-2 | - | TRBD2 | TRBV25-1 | TGTGCCAGCAGCACCGGGACTAGCGGGAGCACCGGGGAGCTGTTTTTT | CASSTGTSGSTGELFF
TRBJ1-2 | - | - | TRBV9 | TGTGCCAGCACCGTACAGGGATCCCTCTATGGCTACACCTTC | CASTVQGSLYGYTF
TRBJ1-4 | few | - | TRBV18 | TGTGCCAGCTCACCACCGAACAGTTTTAATGAAAAACTGTTTTTT | CASSPPNSFNEKLFF
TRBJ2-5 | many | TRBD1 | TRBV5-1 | TGCGCCAGCAGTTCCGGACAGGGGTTTCAAGAGACCCAGTACTTC | CASSSGQGFQETQYF
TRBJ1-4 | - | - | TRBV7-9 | TGTGCCAGCAGCTTACAAGGGAGTGCAACTAATGAAAAACTGTTTTTT | CASSLQGSATNEKLFF
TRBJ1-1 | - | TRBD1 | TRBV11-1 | TGTGCCAGCACCCAGAAGACAGGGCCCATGAACACTGAAGCTTTCTTT | CASTQKTGPMNTEAFF
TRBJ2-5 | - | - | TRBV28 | TGTGCCAGCAGTTTAATCGGGGAACAAGAGACCCAGTACTTC | CASSLIGEQETQYF
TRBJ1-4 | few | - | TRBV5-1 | TGCGCCAGCAGCTTGGGTTACGGCCGATCCCTAGATAATGAAAAACTGTTTTTT | CASSLGYGRSLDNEKLFF
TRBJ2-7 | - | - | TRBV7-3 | TGTGCCAGCAGCTTTGGAGCCAGGGTCTCCTACGAGCAGTACTTC | CASSFGARVSYEQYF
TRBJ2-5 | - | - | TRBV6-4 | TGTGCCAGCAGCCTGGACAGTTTCCAAGAGACCCAGTACTTC | CASSLDSFQETQYF
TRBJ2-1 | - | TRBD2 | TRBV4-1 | TGCGCCAGCAGCCATCTAGGGACTAGCGGGAAACATGAGCAGTTCTTC | CASSHLGTSGKHEQFF
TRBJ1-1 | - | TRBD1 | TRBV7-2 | TGTGCCAGCAGATTTACAGGGGGCACTGAAGCTTTCTTT | CASRFTGGTEAFF